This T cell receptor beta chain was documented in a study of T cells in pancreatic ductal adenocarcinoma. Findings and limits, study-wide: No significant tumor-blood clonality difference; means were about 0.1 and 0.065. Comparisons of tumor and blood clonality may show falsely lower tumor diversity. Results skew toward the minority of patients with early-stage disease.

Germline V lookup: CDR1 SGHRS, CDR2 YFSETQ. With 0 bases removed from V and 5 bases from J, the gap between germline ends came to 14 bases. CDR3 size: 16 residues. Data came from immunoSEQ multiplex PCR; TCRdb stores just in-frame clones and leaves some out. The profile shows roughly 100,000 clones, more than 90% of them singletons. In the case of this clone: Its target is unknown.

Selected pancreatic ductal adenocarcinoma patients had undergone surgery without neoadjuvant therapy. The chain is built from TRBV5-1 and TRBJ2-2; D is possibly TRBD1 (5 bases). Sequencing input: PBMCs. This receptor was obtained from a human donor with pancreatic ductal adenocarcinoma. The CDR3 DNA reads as TGCGCCAGCAGCTTGGTGGACGGACGGACAACCGGGGAGCTGTTTTTT. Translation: CASSLVDGRTTGELFF.